This T cell receptor (beta chain) was sequenced for a study of blood T cell repertoires in COVID-19. The wider study: Acute and convalescent COVID-19 specimens originated in the United States, Italy and Spain. From T cells, B-cell-depleted T cells, or PBMCs came the material, which was cDNA or gDNA.

The germline V gene encodes CDR1 LNHDA and CDR2 SQIVND (reference sequence). There are 14 residues in the CDR3. The J segment lost 2 bases and the V segment lost 7 bases, leaving 3 bases of the junction unmatched. The table came from immunoSEQ multiplex PCR; TCRdb's copy has only in-frame clones and leaves some out. The sample includes about 140,000 clones, around 90% of them seen just once. Material: peripheral blood. The TCR comes from a woman aged 50 to 65 with acute or convalescent COVID-19. The V gene is TRBV19, the J gene TRBJ2-7, with 12 bases lining up with TRBD2. The CDR3 protein is CASKWTSGTYEQYF. CDR3 nucleotide sequence: TGTGCCAGTAAGTGGACTAGCGGGACCTACGAGCAGTACTTC.